Listed below are T cell receptor beta chains from one sample, sequenced in a study of blood T cell repertoires in COVID-19. TCRdb's copy holds only in-frame clones and misses some; the assay was immunoSEQ multiplex PCR. The table includes around 230,000 clones, approximately 88% detected once. What was sequenced was PBMCs or T cells enriched from blood (not recorded which). These receptors were collected from a woman aged 40 to 49 with acute COVID-19. CDR3s include the opening cysteine and the closing phenylalanine or tryptophan. The order of the fields is V gene, J gene, CDR3 protein.

TRBV11-3,TRBJ2-1,CASTQGQGGTSGSYNEQFF
TRBV27,TRBJ1-6,CASSTPLQGGSNSPLHF
TRBV3-1/TRBV3-2,TRBJ1-2,CASSRTAYGYTF
TRBV29-1,TRBJ2-3,CSSGLSGGGDTQYF
TRBV5-5,TRBJ2-7,CASSLAGGPPYEQYF
TRBV9,TRBJ2-1,CASSQPLAGSYNEQFF
TRBV11-2,TRBJ1-2,CASSIDSPTNYGYTF
TRBV5-4,TRBJ2-3,CASSLTAASTDTQYF
TRBV24-1,TRBJ2-3,CATGTGPGGTQYF
TRBV5-1,TRBJ1-1,CASSLGLNTEAFF
TRBV10-3,TRBJ1-1,CAISESAQGNTEAFF
TRBV27,TRBJ1-2,CASSGSQGRRYGYTF
TRBV6-1,TRBJ2-3,CASSEEAGVSTDTQYF
TRBV5-1,TRBJ2-3,CASSYTSGHTDTQYF
TRBV5-1,TRBJ2-3,CASSLATVTDTQYF
TRBV10-3,TRBJ2-2,CAISEPGLAGANTGELFF
TRBV5-6,TRBJ1-1,CASSLGVQVNTEAFF
TRBV19,TRBJ2-1,CASSIGGGARLGAYNEQFF
TRBV10-3,TRBJ1-1,CAISESPGAEAFF
TRBV30,TRBJ1-3,CASGEGRTSGNTIYF
TRBV27,TRBJ2-6,CASSPDDRGASSGANVLTF
TRBV10-2,TRBJ1-4,CASSEPGLPNEKLFF
TRBV7-8,TRBJ2-2,CASSLIGGQSGELFF
TRBV3-1/TRBV3-2,TRBJ2-4,CASSQRGAVARNIQYF
TRBV5-5,TRBJ1-4,CASSAGGSSNEKLFF
TRBV2,TRBJ1-5,CASSELRGNQPQHF
TRBV6-5,TRBJ2-1,CASGISGGAYNEQFF
TRBV30,TRBJ2-1,CAWSNWEGYEQFF
TRBV29-1,TRBJ2-3,CSVEVSPGQTQYF
TRBV11-2,TRBJ2-3,CASTQTSGGSDTQYF
TRBV13,TRBJ2-2,CASSGGGPRNGELFF
TRBV9,TRBJ1-2,CASSAASGVNYGYTF
TRBV6-2/TRBV6-3,TRBJ1-1,CASSYRGPAGNTEAFF
TRBV11-2,TRBJ1-5,CASSLAPMAPQHF
TRBV29-1,TRBJ1-1,CSVVGGTTEAFF
TRBV4-3,TRBJ1-4,CASSQRPLPTGVEEKLFF
TRBV28,TRBJ1-4,CASCGGATLSHGEKLFF
TRBV3-1/TRBV3-2,TRBJ2-1,CASSQPGLKYNEQFF
TRBV5-6,TRBJ1-2,CASSITRGFGEANYGYTF
TRBV2,TRBJ2-5,CASRRTSGGLQETQYF
TRBV28,TRBJ1-4,CASSLPGQGGKLFF
TRBV3-1/TRBV3-2,TRBJ2-1,CASSLIGGSPGAYNEQFF
TRBV6-4,TRBJ1-6,CASSDSGDNSPLHF
TRBV5-1,TRBJ1-4,CASSWAATNEKLFF
TRBV2,TRBJ1-1,CASSENAVGEAFF
TRBV12-5,TRBJ1-1,CASGLRGSNTEAFF
TRBV29-1,TRBJ2-3,CSVVGFTRLYGTDTQYF
TRBV7-2,TRBJ2-1,CASSWTSGAYNEQFF
TRBV7-6,TRBJ1-6,CASSLMTGGSGSPLHF
TRBV5-6,TRBJ2-7,CASRPRQGVTYEQYF
TRBV7-9,TRBJ1-2,CASSLVGQLGSNYGYTF
TRBV29-1,TRBJ2-1,CSVEGTRNINEQFF
TRBV2,TRBJ2-5,CASTGGRGETQYF
TRBV10-2,TRBJ1-1,CASSEVRGWGKAFF
TRBV30,TRBJ1-6,CAGLRRGDSPLHF
TRBV13,TRBJ2-3,CASSLGLAGADTQYF